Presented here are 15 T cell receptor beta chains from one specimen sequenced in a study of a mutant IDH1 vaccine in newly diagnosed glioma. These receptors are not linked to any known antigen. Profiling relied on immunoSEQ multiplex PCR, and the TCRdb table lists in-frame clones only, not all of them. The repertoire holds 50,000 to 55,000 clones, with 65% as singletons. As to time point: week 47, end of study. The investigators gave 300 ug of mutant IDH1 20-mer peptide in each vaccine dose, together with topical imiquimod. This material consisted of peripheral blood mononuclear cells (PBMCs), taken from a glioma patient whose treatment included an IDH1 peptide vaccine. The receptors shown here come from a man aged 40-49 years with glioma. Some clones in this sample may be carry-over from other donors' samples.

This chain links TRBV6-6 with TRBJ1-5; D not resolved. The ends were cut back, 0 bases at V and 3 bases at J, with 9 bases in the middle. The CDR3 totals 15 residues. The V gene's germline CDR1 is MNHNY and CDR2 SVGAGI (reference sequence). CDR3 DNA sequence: TGTGCCAGCAGTTACTCGATAGGTACCAATCAGCCCCAGCATTTT. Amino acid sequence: CASSYSIGTNQPQHF.

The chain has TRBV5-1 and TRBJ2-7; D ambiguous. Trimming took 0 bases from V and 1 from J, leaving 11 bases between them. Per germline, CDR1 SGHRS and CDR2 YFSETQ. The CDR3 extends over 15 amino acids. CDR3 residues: CASSLAGLLSYEQYF. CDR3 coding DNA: TGCGCCAGCAGCTTGGCCGGGCTCCTATCCTACGAGCAGTACTTC. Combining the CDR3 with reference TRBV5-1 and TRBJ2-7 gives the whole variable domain KAGVTQTPRYLIKTRGQQVTLSCSPISGHRSVSWYQQTPGQGLQFLFEYFSETQRNKGNFPGRFSGRQFSNSRSEMNVSTLELGDSALYLCASSLAGLLSYEQYFGPGTRLTVT.

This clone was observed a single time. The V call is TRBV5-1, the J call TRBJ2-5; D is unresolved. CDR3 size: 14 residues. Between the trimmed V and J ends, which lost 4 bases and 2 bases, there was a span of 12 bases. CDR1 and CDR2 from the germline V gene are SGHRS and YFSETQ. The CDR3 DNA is TGCGCCAGCAGCCCGACTGCCGTACAAGAGACCCAGTACTTC. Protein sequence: CASSPTAVQETQYF.

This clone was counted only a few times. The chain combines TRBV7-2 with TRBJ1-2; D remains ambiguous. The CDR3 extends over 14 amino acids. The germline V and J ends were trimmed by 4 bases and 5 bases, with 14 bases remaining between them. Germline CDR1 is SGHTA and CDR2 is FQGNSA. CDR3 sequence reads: CASSSPAASYGYTF. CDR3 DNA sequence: TGTGCCAGCAGCTCGCCGGCTGCCTCTTATGGCTACACCTTC.

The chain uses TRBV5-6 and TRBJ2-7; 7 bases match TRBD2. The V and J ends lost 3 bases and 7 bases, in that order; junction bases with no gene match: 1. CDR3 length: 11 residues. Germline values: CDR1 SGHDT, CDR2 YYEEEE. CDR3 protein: CASSWGGEQYF. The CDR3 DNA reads TGTGCCAGCAGCTGGGGGGGAGAGCAGTACTTC.

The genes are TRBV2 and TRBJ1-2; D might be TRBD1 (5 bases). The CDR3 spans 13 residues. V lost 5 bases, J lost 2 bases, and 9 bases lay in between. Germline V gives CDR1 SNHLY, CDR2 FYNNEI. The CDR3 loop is CASSSGENYGYTF. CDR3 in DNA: TGTGCCAGCAGTTCGGGGGAAAACTATGGCTACACCTTC.

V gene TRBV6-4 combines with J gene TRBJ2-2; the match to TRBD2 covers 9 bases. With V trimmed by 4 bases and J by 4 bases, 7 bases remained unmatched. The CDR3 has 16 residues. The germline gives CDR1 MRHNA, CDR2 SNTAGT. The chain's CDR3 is CASSVSGGVLTGELFF. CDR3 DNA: TGTGCCAGCAGTGTTAGCGGGGGTGTCCTCACCGGGGAGCTGTTTTTT.

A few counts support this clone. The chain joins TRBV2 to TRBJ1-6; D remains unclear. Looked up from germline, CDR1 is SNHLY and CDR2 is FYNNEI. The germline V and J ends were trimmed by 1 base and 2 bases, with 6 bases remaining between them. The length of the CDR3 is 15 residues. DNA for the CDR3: TGTGCCAGCAGTGAAGGGGCCACCTATAATTCACCCCTCCACTTT. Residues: CASSEGATYNSPLHF.

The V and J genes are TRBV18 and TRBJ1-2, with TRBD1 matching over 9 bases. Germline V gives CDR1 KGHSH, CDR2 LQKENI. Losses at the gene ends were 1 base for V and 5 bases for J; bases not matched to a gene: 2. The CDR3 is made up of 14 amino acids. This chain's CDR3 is CASSPQTGGYGYTF. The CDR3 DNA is TGTGCCAGCTCACCACAGACAGGGGGTTATGGCTACACCTTC.

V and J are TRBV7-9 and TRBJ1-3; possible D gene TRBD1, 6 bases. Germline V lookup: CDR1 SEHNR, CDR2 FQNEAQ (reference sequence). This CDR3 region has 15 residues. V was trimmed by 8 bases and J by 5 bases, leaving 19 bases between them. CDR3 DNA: TGTGCCAGCTTCGACCGGGGGCACGCTCGAAACACCATATATTTT. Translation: CASFDRGHARNTIYF.

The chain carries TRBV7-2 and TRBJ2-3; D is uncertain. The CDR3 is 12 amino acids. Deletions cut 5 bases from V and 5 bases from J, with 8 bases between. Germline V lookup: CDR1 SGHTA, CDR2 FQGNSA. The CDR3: CASSKSGDTQYF. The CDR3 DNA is TGTGCCAGCAGCAAATCAGGAGATACGCAGTATTTT.

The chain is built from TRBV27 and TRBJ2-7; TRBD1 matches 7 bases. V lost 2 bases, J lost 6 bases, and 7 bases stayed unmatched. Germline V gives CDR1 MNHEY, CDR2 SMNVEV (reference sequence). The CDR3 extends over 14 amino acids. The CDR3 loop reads CASSLNRAGGEQYF. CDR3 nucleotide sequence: TGTGCCAGCAGTTTAAATCGTGCAGGGGGCGAGCAGTACTTC.

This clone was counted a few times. DNA for the CDR3: TGTGCCAGTAGTGTAAACAGGATGACTGGAAACACCATATATTTT. Its protein is CASSVNRMTGNTIYF. J is TRBJ1-3 and V is TRBV19; maybe TRBD1 (5 bases). In germline, CDR1 is LNHDA, CDR2 SQIVND (reference sequence). Trimming removed 5 bases from V and 2 bases from J, with 13 bases in between. The CDR3 extends over 15 amino acids.

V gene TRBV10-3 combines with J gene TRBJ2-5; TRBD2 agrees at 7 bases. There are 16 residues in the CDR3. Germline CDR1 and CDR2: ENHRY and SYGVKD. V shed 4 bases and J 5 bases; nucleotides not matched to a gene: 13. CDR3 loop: CAISGRSQRGWETQYF. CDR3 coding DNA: TGTGCCATCAGTGGAAGGTCTCAGCGGGGTTGGGAGACCCAGTACTTC.

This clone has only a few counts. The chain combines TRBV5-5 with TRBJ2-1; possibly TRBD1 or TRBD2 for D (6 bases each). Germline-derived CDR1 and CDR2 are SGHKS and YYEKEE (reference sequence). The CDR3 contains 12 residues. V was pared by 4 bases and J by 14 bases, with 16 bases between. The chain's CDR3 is CASSVDGGEEFF. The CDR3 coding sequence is TGTGCCAGCAGCGTTGACGGGGGCGAGGAGTTCTTC. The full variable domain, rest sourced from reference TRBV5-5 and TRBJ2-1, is DAGVTQSPTHLIKTRGQQVTLRCSPISGHKSVSWYQQVLGQGPQFIFQYYEKEERGRGNFPDRFSARQFPNYSSELNVNALLLGDSALYLCASSVDGGEEFFGPGTRLTVL.